This T cell receptor beta chain came from a study of blood T cell repertoires in COVID-19. This CDR3 contains 16 residues. From germline, CDR1 is MDHEN and CDR2 SYDVKM. Deletions cut 5 bases from V and 4 bases from J, with 17 bases between. Produced via immunoSEQ multiplex PCR; TCRdb's table is partial and in-frame only. The sample has about 120,000 clones; 60% to 85% are singletons. This chain uses TRBV28 with TRBJ2-2; possibly TRBD2 for D (6 bases). This clonotype originated in a man between 65 and 80 years old with acute or convalescent COVID-19. The material sequenced was peripheral blood. The CDR3 region is CASSLIGTLGTGELFF. The DNA of the CDR3 is TGTGCCAGCAGTCTTATCGGGACTTTGGGCACCGGGGAGCTGTTTTTT.